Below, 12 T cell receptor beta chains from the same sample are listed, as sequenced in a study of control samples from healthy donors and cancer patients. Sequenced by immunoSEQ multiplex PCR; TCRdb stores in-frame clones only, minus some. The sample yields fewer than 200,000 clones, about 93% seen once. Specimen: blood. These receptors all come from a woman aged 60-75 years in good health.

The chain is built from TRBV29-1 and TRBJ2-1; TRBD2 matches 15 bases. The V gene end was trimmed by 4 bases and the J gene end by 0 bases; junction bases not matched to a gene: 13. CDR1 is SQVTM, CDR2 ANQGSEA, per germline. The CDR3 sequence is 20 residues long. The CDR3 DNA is TGCAGCGTTGCGACTCCGGGACTAGCGGGGGGACCTAGCTCCTACAATGAGCAGTTCTTC. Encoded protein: CSVATPGLAGGPSSYNEQFF.

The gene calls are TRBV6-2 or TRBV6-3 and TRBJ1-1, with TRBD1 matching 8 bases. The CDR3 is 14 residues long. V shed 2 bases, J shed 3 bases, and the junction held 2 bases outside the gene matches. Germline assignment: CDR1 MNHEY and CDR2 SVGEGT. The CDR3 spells CASSYLTGDTEAFF. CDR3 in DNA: TGTGCCAGCAGTTACCTGACAGGGGACACTGAAGCTTTCTTT.

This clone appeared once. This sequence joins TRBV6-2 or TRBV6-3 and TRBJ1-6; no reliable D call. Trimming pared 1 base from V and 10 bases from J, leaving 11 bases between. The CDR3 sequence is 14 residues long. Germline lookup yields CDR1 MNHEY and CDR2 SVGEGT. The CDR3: CASSYLELASPLHF. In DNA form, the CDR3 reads TGTGCCAGCAGTTACTTGGAACTGGCCTCACCCCTCCACTTT.

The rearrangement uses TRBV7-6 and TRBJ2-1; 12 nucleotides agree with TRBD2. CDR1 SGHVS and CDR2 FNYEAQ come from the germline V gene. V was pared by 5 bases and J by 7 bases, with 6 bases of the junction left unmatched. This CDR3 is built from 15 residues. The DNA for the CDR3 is TGTGCCAGCAGCGCGCTAGCGGGGGGGCGTAATGAGCAGTTCTTC. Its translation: CASSALAGGRNEQFF.

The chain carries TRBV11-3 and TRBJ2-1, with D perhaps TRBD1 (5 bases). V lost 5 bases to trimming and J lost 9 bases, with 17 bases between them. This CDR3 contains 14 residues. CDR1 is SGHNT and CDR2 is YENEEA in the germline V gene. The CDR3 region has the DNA TGTGCCAGCAGCGTGGGGTCCCAGGGCGGTGAGCAGTTCTTC. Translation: CASSVGSQGGEQFF.

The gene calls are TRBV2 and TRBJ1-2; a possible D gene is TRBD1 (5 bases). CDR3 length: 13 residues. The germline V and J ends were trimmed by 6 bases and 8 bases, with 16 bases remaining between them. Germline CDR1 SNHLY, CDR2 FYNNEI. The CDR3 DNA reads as TGTGCCAGCAGGAGGGACCTTCTTGAGGGCTACACCTTC. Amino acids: CASRRDLLEGYTF.

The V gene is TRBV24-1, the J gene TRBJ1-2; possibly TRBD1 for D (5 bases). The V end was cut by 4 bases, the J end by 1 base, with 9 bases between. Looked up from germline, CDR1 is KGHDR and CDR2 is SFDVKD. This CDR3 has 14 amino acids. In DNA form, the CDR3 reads TGTGCCACCAGTGACCGACAGAGTAACTATGGCTACACCTTC. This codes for CATSDRQSNYGYTF.

The CDR3 reads CASSSNSYGYTF. CDR3 nucleotides: TGTGCCAGCAGTTCGAACAGCTATGGCTACACCTTC. The V call is TRBV12-3 or TRBV12-4, the J call TRBJ1-2; D not resolved. The CDR3 is made up of 12 amino acids. Between the trimmed V and J ends, which lost 4 bases and 4 bases, there was a span of 7 bases.

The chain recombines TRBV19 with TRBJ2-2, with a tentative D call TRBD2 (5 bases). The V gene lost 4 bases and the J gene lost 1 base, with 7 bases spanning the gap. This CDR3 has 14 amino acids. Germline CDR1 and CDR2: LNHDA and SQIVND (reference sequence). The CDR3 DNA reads TGTGCCAGTAGTAGCGGGTTGAACACCGGGGAGCTGTTTTTT. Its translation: CASSSGLNTGELFF.

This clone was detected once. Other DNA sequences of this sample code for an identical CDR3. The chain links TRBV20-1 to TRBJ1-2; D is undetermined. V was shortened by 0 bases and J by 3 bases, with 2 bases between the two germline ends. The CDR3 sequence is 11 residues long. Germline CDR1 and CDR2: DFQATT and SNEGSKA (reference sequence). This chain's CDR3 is CSARDDYGYTF. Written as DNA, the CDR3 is TGCAGTGCTAGAGACGACTATGGCTACACCTTC.

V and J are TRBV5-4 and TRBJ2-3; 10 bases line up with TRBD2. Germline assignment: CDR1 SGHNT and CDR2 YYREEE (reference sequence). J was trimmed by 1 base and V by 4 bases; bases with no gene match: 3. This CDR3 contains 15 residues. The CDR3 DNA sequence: TGTGCCAGCAGCCTAGGACTAGCGGGCACAGATACGCAGTATTTT. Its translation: CASSLGLAGTDTQYF.

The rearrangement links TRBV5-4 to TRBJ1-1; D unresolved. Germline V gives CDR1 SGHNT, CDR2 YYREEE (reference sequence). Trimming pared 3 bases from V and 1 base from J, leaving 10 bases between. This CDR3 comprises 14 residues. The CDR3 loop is CASSSFLGNTEAFF. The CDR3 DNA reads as TGTGCCAGCAGCTCTTTTCTGGGGAACACTGAAGCTTTCTTT.